This TCR beta chain is drawn from a study of blood T cell repertoires in COVID-19. This CDR3 is built from 13 residues. The germline V and J ends were trimmed by 3 bases and 12 bases, with 18 bases remaining between them. Germline V gives CDR1 SGHTA, CDR2 FQGTGA. The repertoire was sequenced with immunoSEQ multiplex PCR; TCRdb's copy has only in-frame clones and lacks some. The sample lists fewer than 650,000 clones, around 90% seen once, with roughly 7.3% in the top ten. The gene calls are TRBV7-3 and TRBJ2-7, with D perhaps matching TRBD2 (6 bases). The clonotype originates from a woman aged 50 to 60 with COVID-19, enrolled during active disease. The sample taken for sequencing was peripheral blood. This CDR3 reads CASSFDRGGQMYF. CDR3 sequence (DNA): TGTGCCAGCAGCTTCGATCGGGGAGGCCAGATGTACTTC.